The sequence of this T cell receptor beta chain was determined in a study of shared clonotypes between healthy human individuals. Genomic DNA belonging to each subset was distributed in equal measure over several immunoSEQ plates. The repertoire was sequenced with immunoSEQ multiplex PCR; TCRdb's copy has only in-frame clones and lacks some. The sample lists approximately 330,000 clones, 70% to 75% seen once, with around 9.3% in the top ten. Points on this clone: As yet, its antigen is unknown.

Trimming took off 1 base at V and 4 bases at J, with 13 bases between the two ends. The CDR3 has 16 residues. Germline-derived CDR1 and CDR2 are LNHDA and SQIVND (reference sequence). Notes on the study in general: Clonotype sharing among donors was expected to depend on sequencing depth.

This chain connects TRBV19 to TRBJ2-2; the D call may be TRBD1 or TRBD2 (6 bases each). This TCR came from a man aged 25 to 45 in good health. The sequenced material came from memory CD4+ T cells sorted from blood. This sample's subset: CD45RA-negative fraction. CDR3 amino acids: CASSIASGASTGELFF. DNA of the CDR3: TGTGCCAGTAGTATAGCGTCGGGGGCAAGCACCGGGGAGCTGTTTTTT.